These T cell receptor beta chains were read from a single sample in a study of blood T cell repertoires in COVID-19. The assay was immunoSEQ multiplex PCR, and TCRdb's table has in-frame clones only and misses some. The profile shows 250,000 to 350,000 clones, roughly 85% of them singletons. Sequenced material: peripheral blood. Receptors were obtained from a woman in her twenties or thirties with active or convalescent COVID-19. Both conserved end residues are part of each CDR3. D genes are given only for firm matches. Expanded clones are given a class, and other clones once, few, many or no size at all.

D gene	CDR3 length	V gene	clone size	J gene	CDR3 protein	CDR3 DNA
.	14	TRBV19	.	TRBJ1-2	CASSTPGQPYGYTF	TGTGCCAGTAGTACCCCGGGACAACCCTATGGCTACACCTTC
TRBD1	15	TRBV6-4	.	TRBJ2-3	CASSDRTGGADTQYF	TGTGCCAGCAGTGACCGGACAGGGGGGGCAGATACGCAGTATTTT
.	17	TRBV30	.	TRBJ1-5	CAWSVDMGAQGSRPQHF	TGTGCCTGGAGTGTAGATATGGGAGCTCAAGGGAGTCGGCCCCAGCATTTT
.	15	TRBV28	once	TRBJ1-1	CASRDRQGLRTEAFF	TGTGCCAGCAGGGACCGGCAGGGGCTTAGAACTGAAGCTTTCTTT
.	14	TRBV28	.	TRBJ1-4	CASSSGVTNEKLFF	TGTGCCAGCAGTTCAGGGGTAACTAATGAAAAACTGTTTTTT
.	14	TRBV24-1	few	TRBJ2-1	CATSDRVLYNEQFF	TGTGCCACCAGTGACAGGGTTCTGTACAATGAGCAGTTCTTC
TRBD2	17	TRBV27	.	TRBJ2-4	CASSLSSGGGTKNIQYF	TGTGCCAGCAGTTTATCGAGCGGGGGGGGCACTAAAAACATTCAGTACTTC
.	14	TRBV18	.	TRBJ1-4	CASSPGLGNEKLFF	TGTGCCAGCTCCCCGGGACTGGGGAATGAAAAACTGTTTTTT
.	14	TRBV6-2/TRBV6-3	.	TRBJ1-5	CASSYSSLYQPQHF	TGTGCCAGCAGTTACTCCTCACTATATCAGCCCCAGCATTTT
.	16	TRBV28	.	TRBJ1-1	CASSFGFRGTVTEAFF	TGTGCCAGCAGTTTCGGGTTCAGGGGAACGGTCACTGAAGCTTTCTTT
.	13	TRBV10-2	.	TRBJ1-2	CATRTSVGYGYTF	TGCGCCACCCGGACATCAGTAGGCTATGGCTACACCTTC
.	14	TRBV15	.	TRBJ2-3	CATSSPGETDTQYF	TGTGCCACCAGCAGCCCGGGGGAAACAGATACGCAGTATTTT
TRBD2	16	TRBV6-6	.	TRBJ2-1	CASRRPSRGGADEQFF	TGTGCCAGCAGACGTCCCTCTCGCGGGGGGGCCGATGAGCAGTTCTTC
.	14	TRBV18	.	TRBJ2-7	CASSSPGSPYEQYF	TGTGCCAGCTCCTCCCCCGGGTCCCCCTACGAGCAGTACTTC
.	14	TRBV7-9	once	TRBJ2-2	CASSRVQSTGELFF	TGTGCCAGCAGCCGCGTACAGAGCACCGGGGAGCTGTTTTTT
.	15	TRBV28	.	TRBJ2-7	CASRGSGAGRGEQYF	TGTGCCAGCAGGGGTTCAGGGGCGGGTCGAGGCGAGCAGTACTTC
.	13	TRBV30	.	TRBJ2-7	CAWSVGGAYEQYF	TGTGCCTGGAGTGTAGGTGGGGCGTACGAGCAGTACTTC
TRBD2	14	TRBV7-3	.	TRBJ2-2	CASRSGVEAGELFF	TGTGCCTCTCGTAGCGGGGTCGAGGCCGGGGAGCTGTTTTTT
TRBD1	17	TRBV24-1	.	TRBJ2-7	CATSDTSGTGFPYEQYF	TGTGCCACCAGTGATACCTCCGGGACAGGTTTTCCCTACGAGCAGTACTTC
.	11	TRBV11-2	.	TRBJ2-3	CASLQFDTQYF	TGTGCCAGTTTACAGTTCGATACGCAGTATTTT
TRBD1	12	TRBV5-4	.	TRBJ1-2	CASRRDSYGYTF	TGTGCCAGCAGGCGGGACAGCTATGGCTACACCTTC
.	13	TRBV10-3	few	TRBJ1-1	CAITQSGVTEAFF	TGTGCCATCACCCAATCGGGGGTCACTGAAGCTTTCTTT
.	15	TRBV19	.	TRBJ2-4	CASSTRDRAKNIQYF	TGTGCCAGTAGTACTCGAGACAGAGCCAAAAACATTCAGTACTTC
.	14	TRBV6-4	few	TRBJ2-5	CASPTLLAEGTQYF	TGTGCCAGCCCGACCTTACTAGCTGAAGGGACCCAGTACTTC
.	14	TRBV6-1	once	TRBJ1-1	CASSEGSWNTEAFF	TGTGCCAGCAGTGAAGGGAGCTGGAACACTGAAGCTTTCTTT